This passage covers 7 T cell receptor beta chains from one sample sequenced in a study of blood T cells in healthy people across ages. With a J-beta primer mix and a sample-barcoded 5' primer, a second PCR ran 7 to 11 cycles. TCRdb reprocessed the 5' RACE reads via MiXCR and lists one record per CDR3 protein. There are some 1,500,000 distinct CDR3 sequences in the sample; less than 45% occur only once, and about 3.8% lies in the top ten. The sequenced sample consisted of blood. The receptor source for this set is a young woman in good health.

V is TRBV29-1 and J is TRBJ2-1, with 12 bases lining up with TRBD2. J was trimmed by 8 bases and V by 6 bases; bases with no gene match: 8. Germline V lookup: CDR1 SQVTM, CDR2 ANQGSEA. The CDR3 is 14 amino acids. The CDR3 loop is CSVDRTSGTHEQFF. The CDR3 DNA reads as TGCAGCGTGGACCGGACTAGCGGGACGCATGAGCAGTTCTTC.

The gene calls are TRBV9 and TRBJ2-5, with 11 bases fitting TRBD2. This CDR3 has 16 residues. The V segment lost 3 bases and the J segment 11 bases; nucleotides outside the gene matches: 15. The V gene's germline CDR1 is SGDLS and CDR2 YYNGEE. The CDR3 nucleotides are TGTGCCAGCAGCGGGCAACCGGGACTAGCGGTAAATGAGCAGTACTTC. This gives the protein CASSGQPGLAVNEQYF. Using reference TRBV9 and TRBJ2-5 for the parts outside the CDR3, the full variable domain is DSGVTQTPKHLITATGQRVTLRCSPRSGDLSVYWYQQSLDQGLQFLIQYYNGEERAKGNILERFSAQQFPDLHSELNLSSLELGDSALYFCASSGQPGLAVNEQYFGPGTRLLVL.

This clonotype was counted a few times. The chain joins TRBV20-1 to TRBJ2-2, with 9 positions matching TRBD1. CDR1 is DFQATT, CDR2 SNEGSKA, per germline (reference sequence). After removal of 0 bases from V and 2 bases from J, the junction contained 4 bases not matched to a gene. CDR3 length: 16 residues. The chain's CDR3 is CSAREQGASNTGELFF. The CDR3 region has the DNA TGCAGTGCTAGAGAACAGGGGGCGTCAAACACCGGGGAGCTGTTTTTT.

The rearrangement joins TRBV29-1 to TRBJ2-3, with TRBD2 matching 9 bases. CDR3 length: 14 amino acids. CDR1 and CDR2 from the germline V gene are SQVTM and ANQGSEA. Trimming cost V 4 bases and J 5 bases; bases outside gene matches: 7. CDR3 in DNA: TGCAGCGTTGCGAGGCGGGGGGGAATAGATACGCAGTATTTT. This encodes CSVARRGGIDTQYF.

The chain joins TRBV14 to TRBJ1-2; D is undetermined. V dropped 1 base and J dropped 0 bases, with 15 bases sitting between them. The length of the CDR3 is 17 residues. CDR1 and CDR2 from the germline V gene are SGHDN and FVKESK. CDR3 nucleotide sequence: TGTGCCAGCAGCCAAGGGCTCACCTCTGGGACTAACTATGGCTACACCTTC. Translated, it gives CASSQGLTSGTNYGYTF.

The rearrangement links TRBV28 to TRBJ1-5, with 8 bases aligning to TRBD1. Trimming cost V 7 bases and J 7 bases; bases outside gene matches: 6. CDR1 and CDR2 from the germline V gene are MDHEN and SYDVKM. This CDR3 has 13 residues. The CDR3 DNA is TGTGCCAGCATCTCAACAGGGGGACAGCCCCAGCATTTT. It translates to CASISTGGQPQHF.

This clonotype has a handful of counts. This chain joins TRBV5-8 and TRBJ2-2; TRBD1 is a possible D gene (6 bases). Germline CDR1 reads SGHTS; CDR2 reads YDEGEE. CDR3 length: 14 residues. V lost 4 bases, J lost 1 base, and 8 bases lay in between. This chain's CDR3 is CASSEGQNTGELFF. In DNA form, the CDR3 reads TGTGCCAGCAGCGAGGGACAGAACACCGGGGAGCTGTTTTTT.